This is a list of T cell receptor beta chains from one sample in a study of blood T cell repertoires in COVID-19. Repertoires were generated with immunoSEQ multiplex PCR, while TCRdb's copy carries only in-frame clones and drops some. The table includes roughly 440,000 clones, about 87% detected once. Sequencing used peripheral blood. The receptors here all came from a woman between 45 and 65 years old with COVID-19, enrolled during active disease. CDR3s include the opening cysteine and the closing phenylalanine or tryptophan. Each record gives: clone size, J gene, V gene, D gene, CDR3 protein, CDR3 DNA. The D gene is left open where the match is weak. The size field is filled for only some rows; it gives once, few, many or a size class.

>few|TRBJ2-1|TRBV4-1|TRBD2
CASSSSGVSYNEQFF
TGCGCCAGCAGCTCAAGCGGGGTCTCCTACAATGAGCAGTTCTTC
>.|TRBJ1-1|TRBV3-1/TRBV3-2|.
CASSYWGSDTEAFF
TGTGCCAGCAGCTATTGGGGCAGTGACACTGAAGCTTTCTTT
>.|TRBJ2-1|TRBV9|.
CASSVGGRINYNEQFF
TGTGCCAGCAGCGTAGGGGGGCGGATAAACTACAATGAGCAGTTCTTC
>.|TRBJ1-2|TRBV5-6|.
CASSSGQSYGYTF
TGTGCCAGCAGCTCCGGACAGTCCTATGGCTACACCTTC
>.|TRBJ2-7|TRBV20-1|TRBD2
CSASRWGGYEQYF
TGCAGTGCTAGTCGATGGGGGGGCTACGAGCAGTACTTC
>.|TRBJ2-7|TRBV20-1|TRBD1
CSASPGQAQEQYF
TGCAGTGCTAGTCCGGGACAGGCACAAGAGCAGTACTTC
>few|TRBJ2-7|TRBV4-1|.
CASSQALNPYEQYF
TGCGCCAGCAGCCAAGCCTTAAATCCCTACGAGCAGTACTTC
>.|TRBJ1-1|TRBV27|.
CASSLARAGRRNTEAFF
TGTGCCAGCAGCCTCGCCCGAGCGGGGCGGCGGAACACTGAAGCTTTCTTT
>.|TRBJ1-1|TRBV5-1|.
CARSRGTEAFF
TGCGCCAGGTCCAGGGGAACTGAAGCTTTCTTT
>.|TRBJ2-7|TRBV7-6|TRBD1
CASSLASGTGSYEQYF
TGTGCCAGCAGCTTGGCCTCCGGGACAGGGTCCTACGAGCAGTACTTC
>.|TRBJ2-7|TRBV12-3/TRBV12-4|.
CASSLVVSEQYF
TGTGCCAGCAGTTTAGTAGTCTCCGAGCAGTACTTC
>once|TRBJ2-7|TRBV27|.
CASSLHRGGSSYEQYF
TGTGCCAGCAGTTTACATCGTGGAGGGTCCTCCTACGAGCAGTACTTC
>.|TRBJ1-2|TRBV19|.
CASSPWTIYGYTF
TGTGCCAGTAGCCCCTGGACTATCTATGGCTACACCTTC
>few|TRBJ1-1|TRBV12-5|.
CASGFGRESQRGAFF
TGTGCTAGTGGTTTTGGGAGGGAGTCACAACGAGGAGCTTTCTTT
>.|TRBJ2-3|TRBV7-9|.
CASSFGYLVRGGDTDTQYF
TGTGCCAGCAGCTTCGGGTACCTGGTCCGCGGGGGCGACACAGATACGCAGTATTTT
>.|TRBJ2-3|TRBV9|TRBD1
CASSPRVRGPPRF
TGTGCCAGCAGCCCCCGGGTCAGGGGGCCGCCCCGTTTT
>.|TRBJ1-6|TRBV30|TRBD1
CAYDRGRSPLHF
TGTGCCTATGACAGGGGGCGTTCACCCCTCCACTTT
>.|TRBJ2-5|TRBV2|.
CASSEELLVTQYF
TGTGCCAGCAGTGAAGAACTACTAGTGACCCAGTACTTC
>few|TRBJ2-5|TRBV6-5|TRBD2
CASMRASGLQETQYF
TGTGCCAGCATGCGAGCTAGCGGGCTCCAAGAGACCCAGTACTTC
>.|TRBJ2-7|TRBV24-1|.
CATSAAPTPPYEQYF
TGTGCCACCAGTGCAGCCCCGACTCCTCCCTACGAGCAGTACTTC
>once|TRBJ1-1|TRBV28|.
CASSNSPNSAFF
TGTGCCAGCAGCAACTCCCCTAACAGTGCTTTCTTT
>.|TRBJ1-2|TRBV11-2|.
CASSPAGGYTF
TGTGCCAGCAGCCCTGCGGGAGGCTACACCTTC
>.|TRBJ2-1|TRBV7-9|TRBD1
CASSPGKGAIRDYNEQFF
TGTGCCAGCAGCCCCGGTAAGGGGGCCATCAGAGACTACAATGAGCAGTTCTTC
>.|TRBJ1-4|TRBV11-2|TRBD1
CASSSSGTVNEKLFF
TGTGCCAGCAGCTCCTCCGGGACAGTTAATGAAAAACTGTTTTTT
>few|TRBJ1-3|TRBV15|TRBD1
CATSRDRGLEVGNTIYF
TGTGCCACCAGCAGAGACAGGGGGCTTGAAGTAGGAAACACCATATATTTT
>.|TRBJ2-1|TRBV6-6|TRBD1
CASTDSGQGYNEQFF
TGTGCCAGCACTGACTCGGGACAGGGGTACAATGAGCAGTTCTTC
>.|TRBJ2-1|TRBV7-9|.
CASSGRITYNEQFF
TGTGCCAGCTCAGGGCGGATTACCTACAATGAGCAGTTCTTC
>once|TRBJ1-1|TRBV11-2|TRBD1
CASSPWTGAGITEAFF
TGTGCCAGCAGCCCGTGGACAGGGGCTGGTATCACTGAAGCTTTCTTT
>few|TRBJ1-5|TRBV5-6|.
CASSLYGQPQHF
TGTGCCAGCAGCTTGTACGGTCAGCCCCAGCATTTT
>.|TRBJ1-1|TRBV11-2|.
CASSLDSRGNTEAFF
TGTGCCAGCAGCTTAGATAGCAGGGGAAACACTGAAGCTTTCTTT
>.|TRBJ2-3|TRBV24-1|TRBD1
CATSDPGTGGFTDTQYF
TGTGCCACCAGTGACCCTGGGACAGGGGGCTTCACAGATACGCAGTATTTT
>.|TRBJ1-1|TRBV9|TRBD1
CASSVDRAGAEAFF
TGTGCCAGCAGCGTCGACAGGGCCGGAGCTGAAGCTTTCTTT
>.|TRBJ2-1|TRBV5-4|TRBD2
CASSLLAGTNNEQFF
TGTGCCAGCAGCTTACTAGCGGGGACCAACAATGAGCAGTTCTTC
>.|TRBJ2-1|TRBV7-7|.
CASSPGTYNEQFF
TGTGCCAGCAGCCCCGGGACCTACAATGAGCAGTTCTTC
>.|TRBJ2-3|TRBV4-1|TRBD2
CASSQTSGESDTQYF
TGCGCCAGCAGCCAGACTAGCGGGGAATCAGATACGCAGTATTTT
>.|TRBJ2-4|TRBV19|.
CASSISDILVVQYF
TGTGCCAGTAGTATTTCTGACATACTGGTAGTGCAGTACTTC
>.|TRBJ1-5|TRBV19|TRBD1
CASSLTGGNQPQHF
TGTGCCAGTAGTTTGACAGGGGGTAATCAGCCCCAGCATTTT
>.|TRBJ1-5|TRBV6-5|.
CASRLIEGGNQPQHF
TGTGCCAGCAGACTAATTGAGGGAGGCAATCAGCCCCAGCATTTT
>once|TRBJ2-7|TRBV3-1/TRBV3-2|TRBD1
CASSQRQGGFSYEQYF
TGTGCCAGCAGCCAGCGACAGGGTGGTTTCTCCTACGAGCAGTACTTC
>.|TRBJ2-1|TRBV5-4|TRBD2
CASSLQPLADNEQFF
TGTGCCAGCAGCCTTCAACCACTAGCGGACAATGAGCAGTTCTTC
>.|TRBJ1-1|TRBV12-3/TRBV12-4|.
CASSLYRQERIF
TGTGCCAGCAGTTTATATCGGCAGGAACGGATCTTT
>.|TRBJ1-4|TRBV2|TRBD1
CATSPLVSGTGEKLFF
TGTGCCACCTCTCCGCTGGTATCCGGGACAGGAGAAAAACTGTTTTTT